Listed here are 18 T cell receptor beta chains from one sample, sequenced in a study of CD8 T cells in Susac syndrome. Reverse transcription of roughly 0.45 to 1 ug RNA used random hexamers. TCRdb analysed the immunoSEQ multiplex PCR reads with MiXCR anew, one entry per CDR3 protein. The sample shows 80,000 or so distinct CDR3 sequences, 85% to 95% of them seen only once. Sequenced input: CD4+ T cells from PBMCs. The receptors shown here come from a human donor with Susac syndrome.

The J gene is TRBJ2-7, the V gene TRBV20-1; 8 bases are a match to TRBD2. V gave up 5 bases and J gave up 1 base; unmatched junction bases: 4. The germline CDR1 and CDR2 sequences are DFQATT and SNEGSKA (reference sequence). The CDR3 length is 13 residues. In nucleotides, the CDR3 is TGCAGTGCTGCTATAGCGGGATCCTACGAGCAGTACTTC. This encodes CSAAIAGSYEQYF.

The chain joins TRBV29-1 to TRBJ1-2, with a weak D call TRBD1 (6 bases). V shed 6 bases and J shed 3 bases, with 17 bases lying between them. Per the germline V gene, CDR1 is SQVTM and CDR2 is ANQGSEA. This CDR3 spans 14 amino acids. The CDR3 is CSVLKTGSHYGYTF. In nucleotides, the CDR3 is TGCAGCGTACTTAAGACAGGTAGTCACTATGGCTACACCTTC.

This chain joins TRBV24-1 and TRBJ1-6; D ambiguous. The CDR3 is 13 residues long. Germline values: CDR1 KGHDR, CDR2 SFDVKD. The germline V and J ends were trimmed by 5 bases and 5 bases, with 6 bases remaining between them. The CDR3 sequence: CATSGTDNSPLHF. In DNA, the CDR3 is TGTGCCACCAGTGGTACCGATAATTCACCCCTCCACTTT.

On this clonotype itself: A junction boundary mismatches the germline segment, possibly from a read error. The V and J genes are TRBV28 and TRBJ2-3, with D tentatively TRBD1 or TRBD2 (5 bases each). This CDR3 region has 15 residues. Germline V CDR1 and CDR2: MDHEN, SYDVKM. This CDR3 reads CASSVWGTGTDTQYF. The CDR3 bases are TGTGCCAGCAGTGTATGGGGGACGGGCACAGATACGCAGTATTTT.

The chain combines TRBV7-2 with TRBJ2-5, with D maybe TRBD1 (6 bases). The ends were cut back, 5 bases at V and 5 bases at J, with 15 bases in the middle. Germline lookup yields CDR1 SGHTA and CDR2 FQGNSA. This CDR3 has 14 residues. The chain's CDR3 is CASSRTVIGETQYF. DNA for the CDR3: TGTGCCAGCAGCCGGACAGTAATTGGTGAGACCCAGTACTTC.

J is TRBJ2-3 and V is TRBV12-3 or TRBV12-4; D is unclear. Trimming left V 6 bases short and J 6 bases short, with 16 bases between. CDR3 length: 14 amino acids. This chain's CDR3 is CASSLLMEPDTQYF. The CDR3 coding sequence is TGTGCCAGCAGCCTACTGATGGAGCCGGATACGCAGTATTTT.

The J gene is TRBJ2-1, the V gene TRBV28; the match to TRBD2 covers 11 bases. After removal of 6 bases from V and 8 bases from J, the junction contained 6 bases not matched to a gene. This CDR3 has 14 residues. Germline V gives CDR1 MDHEN, CDR2 SYDVKM. CDR3 region: CASRLAGGQYEQFF. The CDR3 bases are TGTGCCAGCAGGTTAGCGGGAGGGCAGTATGAGCAGTTCTTC.

V usage is TRBV4-3 and J usage is TRBJ2-7; D not resolved. Looked up from germline, CDR1 is LGHNA and CDR2 is YSLEER. This CDR3 comprises 14 residues. Trimming left V 1 base short and J 1 base short, with 8 bases between. CDR3 residues: CASSQVLSSYEQYF. The CDR3 DNA reads TGCGCCAGCAGCCAAGTTCTATCATCCTACGAGCAGTACTTC.

The chain combines TRBV28 with TRBJ2-7; possible D gene TRBD1, 5 bases. CDR3 length equals 15 residues. The V gene lost 8 bases and the J gene lost 0 bases, with 17 bases spanning the gap. CDR1 and CDR2 from the germline V gene are MDHEN and SYDVKM. Here the CDR3 reads CASGALGASSYEQYF. CDR3 sequence (DNA): TGTGCCAGCGGGGCCCTTGGGGCGAGCTCCTACGAGCAGTACTTC.

The CDR3 DNA is TGTGCCATCAGTGAGTCGGCCGGGAACACTGAAGCTTTCTTT. Amino acid sequence: CAISESAGNTEAFF. The chain has TRBV10-3 and TRBJ1-1; no firm D call. Germline CDR1 ENHRY, CDR2 SYGVKD. The CDR3 is 14 residues long. Trimming removed 0 bases at V and 1 base at J, with 6 bases between.

V usage is TRBV5-6 and J usage is TRBJ2-1; D is unresolved. The V end lost 2 bases, the J end lost 6 bases, and 12 bases lay between the germline ends. The CDR3 consists of 14 residues. Germline values: CDR1 SGHDT, CDR2 YYEEEE. CDR3 DNA: TGTGCCAGCAGCTTTTTGGTTAGACTCAATGAGCAGTTCTTC. Protein product: CASSFLVRLNEQFF.

The rearrangement links TRBV27 to TRBJ1-1, with D uncertain. CDR3 size: 13 residues. V lost 5 bases, J lost 4 bases, and 11 bases lay in between. Per the germline V gene, CDR1 is MNHEY and CDR2 is SMNVEV (reference sequence). For the CDR3, the DNA is TGTGCCAGCAGTCCCATGACTGGCACTGAAGCTTTCTTT. It specifies CASSPMTGTEAFF.

V and J are TRBV27 and TRBJ2-3; TRBD2 matches at 8 bases. Trimming took 4 bases from V and 2 from J; bases not matched to a gene: 14. The V gene's germline CDR1 is MNHEY and CDR2 SMNVEV (reference sequence). The CDR3 extends over 18 amino acids. CDR3 residues: CASSSRPGLAGYTDTQYF. The CDR3 coding sequence is TGTGCCAGCAGTTCGCGCCCGGGATTAGCGGGATACACAGATACGCAGTATTTT.

The V and J genes are TRBV19 and TRBJ1-1; no reliable D call. The CDR3 runs 14 residues. The germline CDR1 and CDR2 sequences are LNHDA and SQIVND (reference sequence). V was cut by 3 bases and J by 4 bases, with 12 bases left in between. DNA of the CDR3: TGTGCCAGTAGTATCGGAGGTACGGGCACTGAAGCTTTCTTT. This translates into CASSIGGTGTEAFF.

This chain links TRBV6-5 with TRBJ2-3; 9 bases agree with TRBD1. In germline, CDR1 is MNHEY, CDR2 SVGAGI. CDR3 length: 15 residues. Unmatched junction bases numbered 8, after V lost 5 bases and J lost 5 bases. The CDR3 loop is CASSPRDRELDTQYF. The DNA of the CDR3 is TGTGCCAGCAGTCCCCGGGACAGGGAATTAGATACGCAGTATTTT.

The gene calls are TRBV6-2 or TRBV6-3 and TRBJ2-7, with 7 bases that match TRBD1. In germline, CDR1 is MNHEY, CDR2 SVGEGT. This CDR3 has 13 residues. V gave up 5 bases and J gave up 4 bases; unmatched junction bases: 5. CDR3 DNA sequence: TGTGCCAGCAGTATTCAGGGGGAATACGAGCAGTACTTC. It codes for CASSIQGEYEQYF.

The V and J genes are TRBV10-3 and TRBJ2-2; D is undetermined. CDR3 length: 15 residues. V lost 4 bases, J lost 6 bases, and 15 bases lay in between. Germline V CDR1 and CDR2: ENHRY, SYGVKD. The CDR3 region is CAISAGPSGAGELFF. The CDR3 nucleotides read TGTGCCATCAGTGCCGGGCCATCAGGCGCCGGGGAGCTGTTTTTT.

The chain links TRBV30 to TRBJ1-4, with no clear D. The CDR3 extends over 12 amino acids. Germline loops: CDR1 GTSNPN, CDR2 SVGIG (reference sequence). Deletions cut 0 bases from V and 8 bases from J, with 7 bases between. The CDR3: CAWSVWGEKLFF. CDR3 nucleotides: TGTGCCTGGAGTGTTTGGGGAGAAAAACTGTTTTTT.